This TCR beta chain was recovered during a study of T cell changes during pregnancy in multiple sclerosis. J was trimmed by 2 bases and V by 0 bases; bases with no gene match: 4. CDR1 KGHSH and CDR2 LQKENI come from the germline V gene. The CDR3 consists of 16 residues. Sequenced by immunoSEQ multiplex PCR; TCRdb stores in-frame clones only, minus some. The sample carries 60,000 or so clones, approximately 90% recorded once. The sample in question was peripheral blood, obtained in the first trimester of pregnancy. The rearrangement links TRBV18 to TRBJ1-1, with 9 bases identical to TRBD1. This clonotype originated in a female donor with multiple sclerosis, enrolled in a pregnancy study. The chain's CDR3 is CASSPPAGQGNTEAFF. CDR3 coding DNA: TGTGCCAGCTCACCACCGGCGGGACAGGGCAACACTGAAGCTTTCTTT.